These 19 T cell receptor beta chains share one sample of origin, sequenced in a study of blood T cell repertoires in COVID-19. Some clones are missing from TCRdb's copy, which holds only in-frame ones; the method was immunoSEQ multiplex PCR. The sample carries 150,000 to 200,000 clones, approximately 79% recorded once. The sample was peripheral blood. The receptor source for this set is an elderly woman with acute or convalescent COVID-19.

The sample holds one count of this clone. The CDR3 nucleotides read TGTGCCAGCAGTGAGGTGGAAACTTCGGGAGGGAACACCGGGGAGCTGTTTTTT. It yields the protein CASSEVETSGGNTGELFF. The gene calls are TRBV6-1 and TRBJ2-2; 7 bases match TRBD2. Germline CDR1 and CDR2: MNHNS and SASEGT. This CDR3 region has 18 residues. J was trimmed by 1 base and V by 3 bases; bases with no gene match: 11.

The chain has TRBV30 and TRBJ2-1; D gene ambiguous. Trimming shortened V by 4 bases and J by 14 bases, and 24 bases separated the two germline ends. This CDR3 contains 14 residues. In germline, CDR1 is GTSNPN, CDR2 SVGIG (reference sequence). The DNA for the CDR3 is TGTGCCTGGAACCTTGGGTCAGGCGAATCCCGTAAGTTCTTC. Its translation: CAWNLGSGESRKFF.

V gene TRBV7-8 combines with J gene TRBJ2-2, with D possibly being TRBD1 (6 bases). This CDR3 contains 15 residues. V shed 5 bases and J shed 2 bases, with 12 bases lying between them. Germline CDR1 is SGHVS and CDR2 is FQNEAQ. CDR3 in DNA: TGTGCCAGCAGCATCGGACAGTCCAACACCGGGGAGCTGTTTTTT. This encodes CASSIGQSNTGELFF.

This clone was counted once. The V and J genes are TRBV9 and TRBJ2-1; 14 bases line up with TRBD2. CDR1 and CDR2 from the germline V gene are SGDLS and YYNGEE. V lost 2 bases to trimming and J lost 8 bases; unmatched junction nucleotides: 6. The CDR3 contains 16 residues. CDR3 coding DNA: TGTGCCAGCAGCGTCGGACTAGCGGGAGGTCATGATGAGCAGTTCTTC. The encoded protein is CASSVGLAGGHDEQFF.

The chain is built from TRBV19 and TRBJ2-2; a possible D gene is TRBD2 (5 bases). The V and J ends lost 1 base and 0 bases respectively, with 9 bases between them. Germline V gene lookup returns CDR1 LNHDA and CDR2 SQIVND (reference sequence). The CDR3 is made up of 16 amino acids. CDR3 bases: TGTGCCAGTAGTATAGGGACTTACCCGAACACCGGGGAGCTGTTTTTT. It is translated as CASSIGTYPNTGELFF.

The V and J genes are TRBV5-1 and TRBJ2-5; 9 bases fit TRBD1. J gave up 4 bases and V 4 bases, and 11 bases lay outside the gene matches. The V gene's germline CDR1 is SGHRS and CDR2 YFSETQ. The CDR3 loop spans 16 amino acids. CDR3 coding DNA: TGCGCCAGCAGCCCGGAGGGACAGGGAGTGGGAGAGACCCAGTACTTC. Protein: CASSPEGQGVGETQYF.

The chain carries TRBV5-5 and TRBJ1-1, with TRBD1 as a possible D gene (6 bases). The CDR3 runs 14 residues. V was shortened by 4 bases and J by 6 bases, with 16 bases between the two germline ends. CDR1 is SGHKS, CDR2 YYEKEE, per germline (reference sequence). This chain's CDR3 is CASSLPRGVPEAFF. CDR3 in DNA: TGTGCCAGCAGCCTCCCCAGGGGAGTCCCTGAAGCTTTCTTT. The whole variable domain, remainder taken from reference TRBV5-5 and TRBJ1-1, is DAGVTQSPTHLIKTRGQQVTLRCSPISGHKSVSWYQQVLGQGPQFIFQYYEKEERGRGNFPDRFSARQFPNYSSELNVNALLLGDSALYLCASSLPRGVPEAFFGQGTRLTVV.

Only a few counts were recorded for this clone. This CDR3 is also generated by other DNA sequences in the sample. The chain joins TRBV2 to TRBJ2-5, with 7 positions matching TRBD1. Germline V gene lookup returns CDR1 SNHLY and CDR2 FYNNEI. The CDR3 extends over 13 amino acids. The V segment lost 4 bases and the J segment 4 bases; nucleotides outside the gene matches: 3. The CDR3 spells CASSGQGTETQYF. The DNA for the CDR3 is TGTGCCAGCAGTGGACAGGGTACAGAGACCCAGTACTTC.

In this sample, this clone turned up many times. V gene TRBV27 combines with J gene TRBJ1-2, with a weak D call TRBD1 (5 bases). Germline assignment: CDR1 MNHEY and CDR2 SMNVEV (reference sequence). This CDR3 is built from 14 residues. Between the trimmed V and J ends, which lost 5 bases and 5 bases, there was a span of 15 bases. The CDR3 DNA is TGTGCCAGCAGTCAAATGGCCCAGGGTTATGGCTACACCTTC. This encodes CASSQMAQGYGYTF.

Points on this clone: Different DNA sequences within this sample yield the same CDR3. The chain recombines TRBV29-1 with TRBJ1-1; 10 nucleotides align to TRBD1. Unmatched junction bases numbered 5, after V lost 6 bases and J lost 4 bases. CDR1 and CDR2 from the germline V gene are SQVTM and ANQGSEA. The CDR3 covers 13 residues. The CDR3: CSVDRDRGTEAFF. For the CDR3, the DNA is TGCAGCGTAGACCGGGACAGGGGCACTGAAGCTTTCTTT.

The V call is TRBV14, the J call TRBJ1-6, with D perhaps matching TRBD1 (5 bases). Trimming took 2 bases from V and 9 from J, leaving 11 bases between them. Germline loops: CDR1 SGHDN, CDR2 FVKESK. This CDR3 comprises 14 residues. For the CDR3, the DNA is TGTGCCAGCAGCCAAAACACGGGGGGTTCACCCCTCCACTTT. As protein: CASSQNTGGSPLHF.

The chain is built from TRBV5-4 and TRBJ1-2; 10 bases map to TRBD1. The V and J ends lost 0 bases and 4 bases, in that order; junction bases with no gene match: 6. CDR1 SGHNT and CDR2 YYREEE come from the germline V gene (reference sequence). CDR3 size: 16 residues. In nucleotides, the CDR3 is TGTGCCAGCAGCTTGGCAGGGACAGGGGTCTCCTATGGCTACACCTTC. Translation: CASSLAGTGVSYGYTF.

The chain joins TRBV6-2 or TRBV6-3 to TRBJ1-5; D gene unclear. CDR1 and CDR2 (germline): MNHEY, SVGEGT. The CDR3 consists of 13 residues. V was pared by 6 bases and J by 3 bases, with 9 bases between. The CDR3 loop reads CASSLDYNQPQHF. As DNA, the CDR3 is TGTGCCAGCAGCTTGGACTACAATCAGCCCCAGCATTTT.

The chain carries TRBV28 and TRBJ1-6; D gene unclear. The CDR3 covers 17 residues. V lost 1 base and J lost 7, with 17 bases in between. The germline gives CDR1 MDHEN, CDR2 SYDVKM. The CDR3 sequence is CASSLFFRGQLNSPLHF. The DNA for the CDR3 is TGTGCCAGCAGTTTATTCTTTCGTGGGCAGCTAAATTCACCCCTCCACTTT.

This clone appeared a few times. The chain uses TRBV11-2 and TRBJ2-1; 9 bases agree with TRBD2. Germline V CDR1 and CDR2: SGHAT, FQNNGV. The junction had 6 bases not matched to a gene; V was cut back by 1 base and J by 8 bases. This CDR3 region has 15 residues. As DNA, the CDR3 is TGTGCCAGCAGCTTAGCGGCGGGAGGGGATCATGAGCAGTTCTTC. Its translation is CASSLAAGGDHEQFF.

This clone has only one observation. The J gene is TRBJ1-2, the V gene TRBV9; 9 nucleotides line up with TRBD1. The CDR3 is 16 residues long. V shed 0 bases, J shed 6 bases, and the junction held 9 bases outside the gene matches. CDR1 is SGDLS, CDR2 YYNGEE, per germline. In DNA form, the CDR3 reads TGTGCCAGCAGCGTAGATCCGGGACAGGGATCGAATGGCTACACCTTC. Its translation: CASSVDPGQGSNGYTF.

The genes are TRBV9 and TRBJ2-2; D is uncertain. The CDR3 has 16 amino acids. Germline V CDR1 and CDR2: SGDLS, YYNGEE. V was pared by 1 base and J by 0 bases, with 10 bases between. The CDR3 here is CASSVTLQANTGELFF. Written as DNA, the CDR3 is TGTGCCAGCAGCGTAACCCTTCAGGCGAACACCGGGGAGCTGTTTTTT. Full variable domain (outside the CDR3, taken from reference TRBV9 and TRBJ2-2): DSGVTQTPKHLITATGQRVTLRCSPRSGDLSVYWYQQSLDQGLQFLIQYYNGEERAKGNILERFSAQQFPDLHSELNLSSLELGDSALYFCASSVTLQANTGELFFGEGSRLTVL.

The V call is TRBV27, the J call TRBJ2-1, with 8 bases that match TRBD1. CDR1 MNHEY and CDR2 SMNVEV come from the germline V gene (reference sequence). The V gene end was trimmed by 6 bases and the J gene end by 6 bases; junction bases not matched to a gene: 7. CDR3 length: 14 residues. The CDR3 sequence is CASSPGGAANEQFF. The CDR3 nucleotides read TGTGCCAGCAGCCCAGGGGGCGCGGCCAATGAGCAGTTCTTC.

This sequence joins TRBV4-2 and TRBJ2-7, with D possibly TRBD1 on 6 matching bases. This CDR3 is 15 amino acids long. Between the trimmed V and J ends, which lost 0 bases and 5 bases, there was a span of 14 bases. Per germline, CDR1 LGHNA and CDR2 YNFKEQ. This CDR3 is CASSQDYGTSDEQYF. In DNA, the CDR3 is TGTGCCAGCAGCCAAGATTACGGGACAAGCGACGAGCAGTACTTC.